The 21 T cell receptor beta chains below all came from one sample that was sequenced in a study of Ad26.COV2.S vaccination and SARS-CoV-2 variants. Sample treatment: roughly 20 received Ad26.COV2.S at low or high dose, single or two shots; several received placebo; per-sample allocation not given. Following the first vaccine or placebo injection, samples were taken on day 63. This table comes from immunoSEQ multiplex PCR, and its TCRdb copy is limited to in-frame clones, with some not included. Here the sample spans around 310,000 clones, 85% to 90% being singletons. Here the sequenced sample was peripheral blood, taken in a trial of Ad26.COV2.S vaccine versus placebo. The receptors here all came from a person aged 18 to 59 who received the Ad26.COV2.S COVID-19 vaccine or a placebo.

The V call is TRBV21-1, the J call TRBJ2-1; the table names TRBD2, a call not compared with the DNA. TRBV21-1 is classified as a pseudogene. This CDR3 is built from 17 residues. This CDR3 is CASSKARGLASYNEQFF. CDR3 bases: TGTGCCAGCAGCAAAGCAAGGGGACTAGCGTCCTACAATGAGCAGTTCTTC.

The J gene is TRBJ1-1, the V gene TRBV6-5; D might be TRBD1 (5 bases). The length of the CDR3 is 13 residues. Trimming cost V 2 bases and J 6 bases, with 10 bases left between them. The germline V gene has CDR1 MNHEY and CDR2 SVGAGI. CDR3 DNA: TGTGCCAGCAGTTACGATCGGGGGTCTGAAGCTTTCTTT. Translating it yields CASSYDRGSEAFF.

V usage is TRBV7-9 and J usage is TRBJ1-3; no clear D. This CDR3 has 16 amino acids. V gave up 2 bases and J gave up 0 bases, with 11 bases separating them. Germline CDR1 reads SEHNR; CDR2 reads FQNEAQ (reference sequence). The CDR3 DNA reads TGTGCCAGCAGCTTATCGGCGATGGGCTCTGGAAACACCATATATTTT. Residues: CASSLSAMGSGNTIYF.

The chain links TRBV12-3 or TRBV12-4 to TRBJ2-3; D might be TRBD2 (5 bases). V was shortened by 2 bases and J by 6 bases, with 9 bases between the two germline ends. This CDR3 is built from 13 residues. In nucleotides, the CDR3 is TGTGCCAGCAGTTTAATGGGGAGCGATACGCAGTATTTT. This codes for CASSLMGSDTQYF.

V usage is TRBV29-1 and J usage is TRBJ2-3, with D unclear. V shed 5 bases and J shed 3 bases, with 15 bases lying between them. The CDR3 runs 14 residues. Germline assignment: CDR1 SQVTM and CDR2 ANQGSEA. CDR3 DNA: TGCAGCGTTCGAGAGGTCCTTTTGACAGATACGCAGTATTTT. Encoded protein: CSVREVLLTDTQYF.

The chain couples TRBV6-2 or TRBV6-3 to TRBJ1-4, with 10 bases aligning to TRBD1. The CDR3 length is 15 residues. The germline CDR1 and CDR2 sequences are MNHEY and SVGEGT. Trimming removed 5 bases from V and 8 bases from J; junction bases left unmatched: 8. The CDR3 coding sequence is TGTGCCAGCAGTCCGGCCGGGACAGGGGAGGAAAAACTGTTTTTT. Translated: CASSPAGTGEEKLFF.

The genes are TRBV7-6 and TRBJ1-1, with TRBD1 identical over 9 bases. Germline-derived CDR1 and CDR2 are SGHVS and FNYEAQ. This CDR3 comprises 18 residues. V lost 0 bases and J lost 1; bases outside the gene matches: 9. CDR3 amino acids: CASSLAVDGTGSNTEAFF. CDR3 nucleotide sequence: TGTGCCAGCAGCTTAGCGGTTGACGGGACAGGGTCGAACACTGAAGCTTTCTTT.

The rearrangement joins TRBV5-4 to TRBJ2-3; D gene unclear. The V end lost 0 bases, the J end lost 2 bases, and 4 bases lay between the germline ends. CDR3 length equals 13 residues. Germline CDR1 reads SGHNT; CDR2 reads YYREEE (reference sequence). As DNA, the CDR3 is TGTGCCAGCAGCTTGGCGACCACAGATACGCAGTATTTT. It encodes CASSLATTDTQYF. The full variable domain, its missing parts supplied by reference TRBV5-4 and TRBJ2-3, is ETGVTQSPTHLIKTRGQQVTLRCSSQSGHNTVSWYQQALGQGPQFIFQYYREEENGRGNFPPRFSGLQFPNYSSELNVNALELDDSALYLCASSLATTDTQYFGPGTRLTVL.

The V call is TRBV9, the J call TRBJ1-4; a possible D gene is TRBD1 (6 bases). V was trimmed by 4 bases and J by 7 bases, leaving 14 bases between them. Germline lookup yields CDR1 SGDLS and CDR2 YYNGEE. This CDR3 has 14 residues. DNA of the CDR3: TGTGCCAGCAGCTCAGGACAGCGTCTTGAAAAACTGTTTTTT. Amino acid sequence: CASSSGQRLEKLFF.

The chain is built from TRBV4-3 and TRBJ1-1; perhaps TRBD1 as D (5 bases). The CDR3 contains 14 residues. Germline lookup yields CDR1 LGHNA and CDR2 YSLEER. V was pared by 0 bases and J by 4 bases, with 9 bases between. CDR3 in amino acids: CASSQDRGGTEAFF. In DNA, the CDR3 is TGCGCCAGCAGCCAAGATAGGGGCGGCACTGAAGCTTTCTTT.

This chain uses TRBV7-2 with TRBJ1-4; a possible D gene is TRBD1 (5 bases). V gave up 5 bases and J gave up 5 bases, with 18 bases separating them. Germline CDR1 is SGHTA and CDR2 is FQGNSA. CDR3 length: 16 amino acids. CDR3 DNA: TGTGCCAGCAGCCTGACAGAACCGATAAAGAATGAAAAACTGTTTTTT. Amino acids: CASSLTEPIKNEKLFF.

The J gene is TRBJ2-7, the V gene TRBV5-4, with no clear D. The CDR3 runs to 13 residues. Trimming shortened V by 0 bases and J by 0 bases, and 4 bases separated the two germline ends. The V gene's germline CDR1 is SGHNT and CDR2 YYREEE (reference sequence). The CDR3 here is CASSLGSSYEQYV. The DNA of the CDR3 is TGTGCCAGCAGCTTGGGCAGCTCCTACGAGCAGTACGTC.

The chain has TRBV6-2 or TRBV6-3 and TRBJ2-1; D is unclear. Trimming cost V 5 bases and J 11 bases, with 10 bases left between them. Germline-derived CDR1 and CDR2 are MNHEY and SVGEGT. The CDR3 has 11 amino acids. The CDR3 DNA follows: TGTGCCAGCAGTCTCCAGATCCAGCAGTTCTTC. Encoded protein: CASSLQIQQFF.

For the CDR3, the DNA is TGTGCCACCAGTGACCCGCGACAGGGAAGTGAGACCCAGTACTTC. As protein: CATSDPRQGSETQYF. This chain connects TRBV24-1 to TRBJ2-5; 7 positions agree with TRBD1. The CDR3 has 15 amino acids. Germline lookup yields CDR1 KGHDR and CDR2 SFDVKD. V lost 4 bases to trimming and J lost 5 bases; unmatched junction nucleotides: 9.

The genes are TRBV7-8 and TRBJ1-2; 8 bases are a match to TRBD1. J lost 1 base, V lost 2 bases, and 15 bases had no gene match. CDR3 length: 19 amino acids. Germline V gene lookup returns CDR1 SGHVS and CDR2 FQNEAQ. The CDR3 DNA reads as TGTGCCAGCAGCTTAAACTTCCGGACAGGGCCGACCCTTAACTATGGCTACACCTTC. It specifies CASSLNFRTGPTLNYGYTF.

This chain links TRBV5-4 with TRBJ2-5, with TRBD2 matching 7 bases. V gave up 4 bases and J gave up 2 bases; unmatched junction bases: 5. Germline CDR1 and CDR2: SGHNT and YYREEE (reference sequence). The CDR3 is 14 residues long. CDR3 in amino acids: CASSIAREQETQYF. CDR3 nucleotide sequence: TGTGCCAGCAGCATCGCGCGGGAGCAAGAGACCCAGTACTTC. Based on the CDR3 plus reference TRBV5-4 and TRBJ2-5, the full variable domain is ETGVTQSPTHLIKTRGQQVTLRCSSQSGHNTVSWYQQALGQGPQFIFQYYREEENGRGNFPPRFSGLQFPNYSSELNVNALELDDSALYLCASSIAREQETQYFGPGTRLLVL.

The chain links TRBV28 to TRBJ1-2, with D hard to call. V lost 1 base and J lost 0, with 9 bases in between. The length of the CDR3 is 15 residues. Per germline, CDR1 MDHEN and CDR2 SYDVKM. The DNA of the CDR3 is TGTGCCAGCAGTTTATCCTACAGATCTAACTATGGCTACACCTTC. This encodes CASSLSYRSNYGYTF.

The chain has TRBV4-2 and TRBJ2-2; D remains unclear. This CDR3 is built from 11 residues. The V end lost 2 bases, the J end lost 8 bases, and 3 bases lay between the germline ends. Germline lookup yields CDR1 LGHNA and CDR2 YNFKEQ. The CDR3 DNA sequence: TGTGCCAGCAGCCAACTGGGGGAGCTGTTTTTT. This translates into CASSQLGELFF.

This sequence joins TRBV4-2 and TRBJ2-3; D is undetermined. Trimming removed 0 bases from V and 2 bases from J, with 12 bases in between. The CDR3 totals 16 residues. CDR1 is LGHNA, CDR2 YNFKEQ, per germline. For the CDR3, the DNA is TGTGCCAGCAGCCAAGATGAAACGGGCCCCACAGATACGCAGTATTTT. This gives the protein CASSQDETGPTDTQYF.

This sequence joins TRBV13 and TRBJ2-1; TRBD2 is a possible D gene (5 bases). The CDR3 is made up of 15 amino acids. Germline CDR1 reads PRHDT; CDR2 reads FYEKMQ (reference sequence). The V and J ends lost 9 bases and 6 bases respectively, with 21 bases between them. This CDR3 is CASWQAEKIGNEQFF. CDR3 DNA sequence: TGTGCCAGTTGGCAAGCGGAGAAGATTGGCAATGAGCAGTTCTTC.

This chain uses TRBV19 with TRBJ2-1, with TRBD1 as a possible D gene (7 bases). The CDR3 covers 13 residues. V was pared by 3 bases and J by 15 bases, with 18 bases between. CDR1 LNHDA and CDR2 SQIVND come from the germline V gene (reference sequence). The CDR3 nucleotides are TGTGCCAGTAGTATTGGGAGGACAGGATTGCCGTTCTTC. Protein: CASSIGRTGLPFF.